This T cell receptor beta chain was profiled in a study of prognosis after radiotherapy for stage I lung cancer. Study in general: Patients numbered approximately 12 men and six or seven women, aged roughly 50 to 84 with a median of roughly 70 years.

Genomic DNA provided the template from which TCR beta CDR3 was amplified by two-round multiplex PCR. The first PCR round targeted every TRBV and TRBJ gene with specific primers. TCRdb itself ran the multiplex PCR reads through MiXCR, one entry per CDR3 protein. Among 13,000 or so distinct CDR3 sequences, about half were seen once, and the ten largest hold 38%. Prior chemotherapy, radiotherapy and other malignancies were absent; CT and PET/CT showed node-negative disease. Study results and caveats: Median unique TCR clone counts of approximately 9,600 versus 7,200 showed a fall after stereotactic body radiation therapy. Gene usage of TRBV and TRBJ reportedly differed between patients with and without metastases.

The V gene lost 5 bases and the J gene lost 0 bases, with 11 bases spanning the gap. The germline gives CDR1 DFQATT, CDR2 SNEGSKA (reference sequence). The CDR3 contains 14 residues. Regarding this clonotype: No antigen is known for it.

The material was PBMCs, obtained before or after stereotactic body radiation therapy (not recorded which). The TCR was taken from a donor aged 50 or older with non-small cell lung cancer. V and J are TRBV20-1 and TRBJ1-3; no reliable D call. Written as DNA, the CDR3 is TGCAGTGCTGGAATGGGCGTCTCTGGAAACACCATATATTTT. It is translated as CSAGMGVSGNTIYF.